Shown below are 5 T cell receptor beta chains from a single sample sequenced in a study of regulatory T cells in long-lasting Graves disease. Arm-PCR with iRepertoire HTBI primers amplified the CDR3 regions for these TCR beta libraries. TCRdb reprocessed the multiplex PCR reads with MiXCR, giving one entry per CDR3 protein. Of about 470,000 distinct CDR3 sequences in the sample, around 20% were seen once. Stated time point: persistent/refractory GD, antithyroid drugs over 5 years with positive TRAb. PBMCs provided the RNA from which the TCR library was made. The specimen was peripheral blood mononuclear cells (PBMCs), collected when the disease was refractory, from a patient treated with antithyroid drugs. The receptors derive from a female donor with Graves disease.

The chain joins TRBV7-8 to TRBJ1-5; D may be TRBD1 (5 bases). CDR3 length: 14 residues. Trimming stripped 8 bases from V and 3 bases from J, with 14 bases between. The V gene's germline CDR1 is SGHVS and CDR2 FQNEAQ. As DNA, the CDR3 is TGTGCCAGCTCCCCCGAGGGGTTCAATCAGCCCCAGCATTTT. Translated, it gives CASSPEGFNQPQHF.

The table lists this clonotype with many counts. The chain recombines TRBV6-2 or TRBV6-3 with TRBJ1-5, with D hard to call. The CDR3 runs 15 residues. CDR1 is MNHEY and CDR2 is SVGEGT in the germline V gene. V was clipped by 10 bases and J by 2 bases, with 18 bases between them. Here the CDR3 reads CATPTPARGNQPQHF. CDR3 coding DNA: TGTGCCACCCCAACCCCTGCTAGGGGCAATCAGCCCCAGCATTTT.

In this sample, this clonotype turned up many times. This rearrangement joins TRBV2 to TRBJ1-1, with TRBD1 matching over 9 bases. CDR1 SNHLY and CDR2 FYNNEI come from the germline V gene. Trimming removed 1 base from V and 1 base from J; junction bases left unmatched: 4. This CDR3 has 16 residues. CDR3 sequence: CASSEGDRVGNTEAFF. The CDR3 DNA reads as TGTGCCAGCAGTGAAGGGGACAGGGTTGGGAACACTGAAGCTTTCTTT.

This clonotype has more than one count but fewer than ten. The chain has TRBV6-1 and TRBJ2-7, with 11 bases matching TRBD2. V was pared by 8 bases and J by 5 bases, with 11 bases of the junction left unmatched. The CDR3 contains 15 residues. Germline assignment: CDR1 MNHNS and CDR2 SASEGT. CDR3 DNA sequence: TGTGCCAGCGCAATAGCGGGAGGGCCGAAAAACGAGCAGTACTTC. This sequence encodes CASAIAGGPKNEQYF.

This clonotype was recorded many times. This chain joins TRBV6-1 and TRBJ2-7, with a possible D match to TRBD2 (6 bases). Germline V gene data show CDR1 as MNHNS and CDR2 as SASEGT. CDR3 length: 14 amino acids. The V end was cut by 8 bases, the J end by 3 bases, with 17 bases between. In DNA form, the CDR3 reads TGTGCCAGCGGGCGGGGTCGGGGGAACTACGAGCAGTACTTC. Protein sequence: CASGRGRGNYEQYF.